The T cell receptor beta chain under discussion was sequenced for a study of T cells in Graves' hyperthyroidism and ophthalmopathy. In the study overall: Peripheral blood was collected at initial diagnosis, before any treatment. Study outcomes and limitations: Most thyroid clonotypes expanded above 0.001 appeared in blood too. Classification by a 13 V-J model distinguished ophthalmopathy from stable hyperthyroidism.

Clinical symptoms, serum thyroxine and TRAb, thyroid ultrasound and orbital computed tomography together formed the diagnostic basis. Trimming took 2 bases from V and 2 from J; bases not matched to a gene: 5. This CDR3 region has 16 residues. CDR1 KGHDR and CDR2 SFDVKD come from the germline V gene. TCR beta CDR3 region amplification was performed from RNA transcripts. The HTBI set primed first-round TCR CDR3 RT-PCR. TCRdb ran MiXCR on the multiplex PCR reads and lists one entry per CDR3 protein. The sample holds about 360,000 distinct CDR3 sequences, around a quarter seen once. With respect to this clonotype: Its cognate antigen is unknown.

The sample taken for sequencing was blood. The receptor was derived from a man aged 50 or older with Graves' hyperthyroidism. The chain joins TRBV24-1 to TRBJ2-1; TRBD2 agrees at 7 bases. The CDR3 coding sequence is TGTGCCACCAGTGATTATACTAGCGTAGCCTACAATGAGCAGTTCTTC. It encodes CATSDYTSVAYNEQFF.